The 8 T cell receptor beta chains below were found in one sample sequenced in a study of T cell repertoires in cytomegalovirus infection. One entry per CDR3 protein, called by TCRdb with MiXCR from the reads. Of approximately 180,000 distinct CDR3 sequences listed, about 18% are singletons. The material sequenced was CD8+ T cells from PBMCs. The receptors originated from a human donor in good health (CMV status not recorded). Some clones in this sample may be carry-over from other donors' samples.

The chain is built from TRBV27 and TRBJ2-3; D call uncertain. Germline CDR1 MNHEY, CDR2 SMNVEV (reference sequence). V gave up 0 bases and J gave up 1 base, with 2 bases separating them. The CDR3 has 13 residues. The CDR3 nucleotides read TGTGCCAGCAGTTTATCGCGCACAGATACGCAGTATTTT. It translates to CASSLSRTDTQYF.

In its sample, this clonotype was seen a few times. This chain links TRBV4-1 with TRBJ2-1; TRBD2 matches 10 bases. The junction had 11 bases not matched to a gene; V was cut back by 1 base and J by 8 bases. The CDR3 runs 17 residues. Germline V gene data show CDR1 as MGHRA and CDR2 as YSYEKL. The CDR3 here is CASSQVSSGGARYEQFF. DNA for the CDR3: TGCGCCAGCAGCCAAGTGAGCAGCGGGGGGGCTAGGTATGAGCAGTTCTTC.

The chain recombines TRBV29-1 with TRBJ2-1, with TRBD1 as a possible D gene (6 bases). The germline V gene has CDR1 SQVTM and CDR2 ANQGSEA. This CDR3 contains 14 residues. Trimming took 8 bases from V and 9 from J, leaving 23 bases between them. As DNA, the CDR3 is TGCAGCTCATACCCGGGCGTAACAGGGTCTGAGCAGTTCTTC. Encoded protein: CSSYPGVTGSEQFF.

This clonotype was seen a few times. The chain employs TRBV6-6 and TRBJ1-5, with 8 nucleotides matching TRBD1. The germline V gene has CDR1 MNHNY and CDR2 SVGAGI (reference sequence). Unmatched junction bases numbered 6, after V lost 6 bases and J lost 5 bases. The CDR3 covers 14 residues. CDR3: CASRKTQGDQPQHF. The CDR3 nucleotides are TGTGCCAGCAGAAAAACACAGGGGGATCAGCCCCAGCATTTT.

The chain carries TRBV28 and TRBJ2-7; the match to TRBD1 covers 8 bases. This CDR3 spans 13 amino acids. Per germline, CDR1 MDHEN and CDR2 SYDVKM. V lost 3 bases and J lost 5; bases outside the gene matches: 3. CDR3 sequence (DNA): TGTGCCAGCAGTTTGACAGGGGAACACGAGCAGTACTTC. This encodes CASSLTGEHEQYF.

Written as DNA, the CDR3 is TGTGCCAGCAGCGGGAATAGCAATCAGCCCCAGCATTTT. Encoded protein: CASSGNSNQPQHF. The chain is built from TRBV28 and TRBJ1-5; D not certain. CDR1 is MDHEN, CDR2 SYDVKM, per germline. Trimming left V 6 bases short and J 0 bases short, with 6 bases between. The CDR3 extends over 13 amino acids. The whole variable domain, filled in from reference TRBV28 and TRBJ1-5, reads DVKVTQSSRYLVKRTGEKVFLECVQDMDHENMFWYRQDPGLGLRLIYFSYDVKMKEKGDIPEGYSVSREKKERFSLILESASTNQTSMYLCASSGNSNQPQHFGDGTRLSIL.

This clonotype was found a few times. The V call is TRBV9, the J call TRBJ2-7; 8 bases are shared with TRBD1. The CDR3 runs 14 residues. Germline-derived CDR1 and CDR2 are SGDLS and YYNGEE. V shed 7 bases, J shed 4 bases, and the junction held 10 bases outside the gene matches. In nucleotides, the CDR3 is TGTGCCAGCGGCCACCGGGACAGGCCATACGAGCAGTACTTC. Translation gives CASGHRDRPYEQYF.

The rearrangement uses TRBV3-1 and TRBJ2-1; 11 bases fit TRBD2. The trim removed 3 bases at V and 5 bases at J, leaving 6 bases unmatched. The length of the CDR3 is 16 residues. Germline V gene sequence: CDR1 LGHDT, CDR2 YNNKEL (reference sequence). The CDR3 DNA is TGTGCCAGCAGCCATTTTTCTAGCGGGGGGAACAATGAGCAGTTCTTC. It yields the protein CASSHFSSGGNNEQFF.